The clone carrying this T cell receptor beta chain was observed at least ten times. V was pared by 0 bases and J by 6 bases, with 10 bases between. Germline values: CDR1 SGHRS, CDR2 YFSETQ. CDR3 length: 14 residues. The data originate from a study of T-cell reconstitution after alpha-beta-depleted transplantation in children. Unique molecular identifiers were incorporated into the prepared TCRbeta library. TCRdb fed the PCR reads into MiXCR, producing one record per CDR3 protein. The sample comprises about 610,000 distinct CDR3 sequences, more than 9% of which are singletons, and roughly 4% rests with the top ten.

The sequence derives from a human donor who donated a stem cell graft to a child with acute myeloid leukemia. The sample here was PBMCs from the stem cell graft donor, taken from the stem cell graft. The J gene is TRBJ2-1, the V gene TRBV5-1; tentatively, D is TRBD2 (6 bases). The CDR3, as DNA: TGCGCCAGCAGCTTGGAGTCCGGGGGCAATGAGCAGTTCTTC. It is translated as CASSLESGGNEQFF.